These 21 T cell receptor beta chains were all obtained from the same sample, sequenced in a study of identical twins. TCRdb reanalysed the 5' RACE reads using MiXCR and keeps one entry per CDR3 protein. The data show 100,000 or so distinct CDR3 sequences, about 6% seen once. The sequencing input was memory T cells sorted from blood. The receptors stem from a woman aged 45-65 years in good health.

This clonotype was counted ten times or more. This chain connects TRBV29-1 to TRBJ2-3; TRBD2 matches 7 bases. This CDR3 has 14 amino acids. Germline V gene sequence: CDR1 SQVTM, CDR2 ANQGSEA. V shed 1 base, J shed 4 bases, and the junction held 5 bases outside the gene matches. The CDR3 DNA follows: TGCAGCGTTGAAGGCGGGAGCATTGCAGATACGCAGTATTTT. Translating it yields CSVEGGSIADTQYF.

In this sample, this clonotype turned up many times. The rearrangement uses TRBV5-1 and TRBJ1-3, with D maybe TRBD1 (6 bases). This CDR3 comprises 14 residues. Deletions cut 1 base from V and 7 bases from J, with 12 bases between. CDR1 is SGHRS, CDR2 YFSETQ, per germline. The chain's CDR3 is CASSLRGAKNTIYF. As DNA, the CDR3 is TGCGCCAGCAGCTTGAGGGGGGCGAAGAACACCATATATTTT.

This clonotype came up many times. The CDR3 DNA reads TGTGCCAGCAGTCAGGGGGAGACCCAGTACTTC. Residues: CASSQGETQYF. The chain couples TRBV12-3 or TRBV12-4 to TRBJ2-5; D may be TRBD1 (6 bases). Trimming stripped 5 bases from V and 5 bases from J, with 6 bases between. The CDR3 spans 11 residues.

This clonotype was found many times. This chain links TRBV20-1 with TRBJ1-1; 7 nucleotides match TRBD1. The V gene's germline CDR1 is DFQATT and CDR2 SNEGSKA (reference sequence). The V gene end was trimmed by 6 bases and the J gene end by 2 bases; junction bases not matched to a gene: 9. The CDR3 spans 14 residues. This chain's CDR3 is CSANTGQRNTEAFF. CDR3 nucleotides: TGCAGTGCAAATACGGGACAGAGAAACACTGAAGCTTTCTTT.

This clonotype was observed a few times. The rearrangement uses TRBV6-4 and TRBJ2-6, with no clear D. Germline CDR1 reads MRHNA; CDR2 reads SNTAGT. Trimming removed 6 bases from V and 0 bases from J, with 6 bases in between. This CDR3 has 14 residues. The CDR3 region has the DNA TGTGCCAGCAGAAGTGACTCTGGGGCCAACGTCCTGACTTTC. Amino acid sequence: CASRSDSGANVLTF.

This clonotype was recorded many times. V and J are TRBV5-1 and TRBJ2-1; D is unclear. Between the trimmed V and J ends, which lost 7 bases and 0 bases, there was a span of 11 bases. CDR1 and CDR2 (germline): SGHRS, YFSETQ. This CDR3 has 14 amino acids. DNA for the CDR3: TGCGCCAGCGGGGAAATGGGCTCCTACAATGAGCAGTTCTTC. It codes for CASGEMGSYNEQFF.

This clonotype has at least ten counts. The chain recombines TRBV10-3 with TRBJ2-1; D remains unclear. There are 17 residues in the CDR3. Germline loops: CDR1 ENHRY, CDR2 SYGVKD. Trimming stripped 0 bases from V and 0 bases from J, with 12 bases between. The CDR3 DNA sequence: TGTGCCATCAGTGAGTCTAGCAGGTCCAGCTCCTACAATGAGCAGTTCTTC. Amino acid sequence: CAISESSRSSSYNEQFF.

This clonotype was seen repeatedly, ten times or more. V is TRBV6-1 and J is TRBJ2-3; possibly TRBD1 for D (5 bases). V lost 0 bases and J lost 3, with 16 bases in between. There are 17 residues in the CDR3. The germline V gene has CDR1 MNHNS and CDR2 SASEGT. In DNA form, the CDR3 reads TGTGCCAGCAGTGAAGCATTCTGGCAGGGTCGGACAGATACGCAGTATTTT. Translated: CASSEAFWQGRTDTQYF.

Sample share makes this clonotype medium-sized. V is TRBV20-1 and J is TRBJ2-7, with TRBD2 identical over 8 bases. Germline V gene data show CDR1 as DFQATT and CDR2 as SNEGSKA (reference sequence). The CDR3 has 15 amino acids. Unmatched junction bases numbered 7, after V lost 0 bases and J lost 3 bases. CDR3 protein: CSARDFQREHYEQYF. CDR3 DNA: TGCAGTGCTAGAGATTTCCAGCGGGAGCACTACGAGCAGTACTTC.

The rearrangement uses TRBV12-3 or TRBV12-4 and TRBJ2-3; D gene ambiguous. This CDR3 contains 16 residues. The V gene lost 9 bases and the J gene lost 1 base, with 20 bases spanning the gap. CDR3 region: CARSPTKAPRTDTQYF. CDR3 in DNA: TGTGCCAGAAGTCCGACCAAAGCCCCCCGCACAGATACGCAGTATTTT.

This clonotype showed up many times. The rearrangement uses TRBV29-1 and TRBJ1-1; D uncertain. Trimming cost V 7 bases and J 7 bases, with 10 bases left between them. The CDR3 length is 10 residues. The germline V gene has CDR1 SQVTM and CDR2 ANQGSEA. In DNA form, the CDR3 reads TGCAGCGCGTCCTTCCGTGAAGCTTTCTTT. Translating gives CSASFREAFF.

The chain employs TRBV29-1 and TRBJ2-7; D gene uncertain. Trimming stripped 3 bases from V and 5 bases from J, with 8 bases between. The CDR3 covers 11 residues. From germline, CDR1 is SQVTM and CDR2 ANQGSEA. The CDR3 sequence is CSVEGKNEQYF. CDR3 DNA: TGCAGCGTTGAGGGTAAAAACGAGCAGTACTTC.

This clonotype was recorded at least ten times. This chain joins TRBV20-1 and TRBJ1-2, with D perhaps TRBD1 (6 bases). Trimming pared 1 base from V and 4 bases from J, leaving 13 bases between. CDR1 and CDR2 from the germline V gene are DFQATT and SNEGSKA (reference sequence). There are 14 residues in the CDR3. The CDR3 DNA sequence: TGCAGTGCTAGAGGACAGGCGGGAGGCTATGGCTACACCTTC. It encodes CSARGQAGGYGYTF.

This clonotype was seen ten or more times. The chain is built from TRBV7-8 and TRBJ2-1; 10 bases are shared with TRBD2. V lost 5 bases to trimming and J lost 6 bases; unmatched junction nucleotides: 13. The CDR3 covers 17 residues. From germline, CDR1 is SGHVS and CDR2 FQNEAQ. The CDR3 bases are TGTGCCAGCAGCCACCAATTATCAGCGGGAGGGCCCAATGAGCAGTTCTTC. It yields the protein CASSHQLSAGGPNEQFF.

This clonotype was detected many times. The chain recombines TRBV5-1 with TRBJ1-5; 8 bases line up with TRBD1. Trimming took 7 bases from V and 14 from J; bases not matched to a gene: 5. The germline gives CDR1 SGHRS, CDR2 YFSETQ. The CDR3 is 10 residues long. DNA of the CDR3: TGCGCCAGCTTGGACAGGGAGAAGCATTTT. Translated: CASLDREKHF.

This clonotype showed up just a few times. The chain carries TRBV29-1 and TRBJ1-3; the match to TRBD1 covers 7 bases. This CDR3 has 14 residues. Germline CDR1 and CDR2: SQVTM and ANQGSEA. With V trimmed by 6 bases and J by 2 bases, 7 bases remained unmatched. CDR3 loop: CSVGEGAPGNTIYF. The CDR3, as DNA: TGCAGCGTGGGGGAGGGGGCTCCTGGAAACACCATATATTTT.

This clonotype came up a few times. V and J are TRBV5-1 and TRBJ2-1, with D unclear. The CDR3 has 13 amino acids. Looked up from germline, CDR1 is SGHRS and CDR2 is YFSETQ. Deletions cut 0 bases from V and 7 bases from J, with 8 bases between. CDR3 sequence reads: CASSLGAQNEQFF. CDR3 DNA: TGCGCCAGCAGCTTGGGGGCCCAAAATGAGCAGTTCTTC. Together with reference TRBV5-1 and TRBJ2-1, the CDR3 gives the full variable domain: KAGVTQTPRYLIKTRGQQVTLSCSPISGHRSVSWYQQTPGQGLQFLFEYFSETQRNKGNFPGRFSGRQFSNSRSEMNVSTLELGDSALYLCASSLGAQNEQFFGPGTRLTVL.

This clonotype was seen a handful of times. The chain couples TRBV20-1 to TRBJ2-3; D ambiguous. The CDR3 is 11 amino acids. Germline V gives CDR1 DFQATT, CDR2 SNEGSKA (reference sequence). V was clipped by 5 bases and J by 5 bases, with 8 bases between them. CDR3 sequence (DNA): TGCAGTGCTGGGTCTCTAGATACGCAGTATTTT. Protein product: CSAGSLDTQYF.

The chain couples TRBV21-1 to TRBJ2-7; the table gives TRBD1 as D, unverified against the DNA. TRBV21-1 is a pseudogene locus. The CDR3 is 14 residues long. CDR3 nucleotides: TGTGCCAGCAGCAAAGAGGGATGGTCGGGGGGGCGTTACTTC. Translated: CASSKEGWSGGRYF.

This clonotype was seen many times. The J gene is TRBJ2-7, the V gene TRBV12-3 or TRBV12-4; no clear D gene. The CDR3 has 11 amino acids. Between the trimmed V and J ends, which lost 5 bases and 7 bases, there was a span of 9 bases. The CDR3 sequence is CASSIEREQYF. Here the CDR3 DNA reads TGTGCCAGCAGTATCGAAAGGGAGCAGTACTTC.

Comment on this clonotype: This may come from a read error, since a much larger clone is one base off. The rearrangement joins TRBV13 to TRBJ2-1; TRBD2 matches 8 bases. CDR1 is PRHDT and CDR2 is FYEKMQ in the germline V gene (reference sequence). The CDR3 has 15 residues. CDR3 sequence: CSSRSGLVVANEQFF. DNA for the CDR3: TGTTCCAGCAGGTCGGGACTAGTGGTAGCCAATGAGCAGTTCTTC.